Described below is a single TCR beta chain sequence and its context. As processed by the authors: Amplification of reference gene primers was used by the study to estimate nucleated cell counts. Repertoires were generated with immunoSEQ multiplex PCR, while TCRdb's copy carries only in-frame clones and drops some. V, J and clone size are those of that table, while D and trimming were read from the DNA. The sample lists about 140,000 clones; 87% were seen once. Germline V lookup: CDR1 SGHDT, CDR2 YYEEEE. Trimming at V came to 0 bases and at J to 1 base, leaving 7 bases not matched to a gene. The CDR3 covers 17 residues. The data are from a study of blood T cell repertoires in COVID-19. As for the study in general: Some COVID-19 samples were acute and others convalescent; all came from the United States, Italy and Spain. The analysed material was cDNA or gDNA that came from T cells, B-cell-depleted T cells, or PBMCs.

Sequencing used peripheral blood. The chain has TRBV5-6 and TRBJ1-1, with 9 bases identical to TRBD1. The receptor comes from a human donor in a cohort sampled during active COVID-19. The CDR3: CASSLAVPGQGNTEAFF. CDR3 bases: TGTGCCAGCAGCTTGGCCGTCCCGGGACAGGGGAACACTGAAGCTTTCTTT.